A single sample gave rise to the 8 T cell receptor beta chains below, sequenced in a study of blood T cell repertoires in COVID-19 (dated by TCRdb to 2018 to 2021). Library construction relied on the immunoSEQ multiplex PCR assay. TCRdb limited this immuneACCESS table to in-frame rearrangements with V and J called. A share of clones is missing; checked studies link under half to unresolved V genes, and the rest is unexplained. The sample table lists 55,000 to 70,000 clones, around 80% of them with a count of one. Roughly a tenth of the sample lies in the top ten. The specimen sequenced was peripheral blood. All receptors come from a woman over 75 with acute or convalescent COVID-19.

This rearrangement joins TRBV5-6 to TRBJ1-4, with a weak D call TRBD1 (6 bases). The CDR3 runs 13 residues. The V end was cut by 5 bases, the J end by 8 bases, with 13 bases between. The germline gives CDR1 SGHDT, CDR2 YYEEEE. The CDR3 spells CASRGEGEEKLFF. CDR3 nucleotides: TGTGCCAGCAGAGGAGAGGGGGAAGAAAAACTGTTTTTT.

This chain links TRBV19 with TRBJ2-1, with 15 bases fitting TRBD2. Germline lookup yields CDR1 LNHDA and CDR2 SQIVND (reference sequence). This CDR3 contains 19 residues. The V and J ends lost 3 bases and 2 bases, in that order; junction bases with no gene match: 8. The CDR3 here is CASSIGLAGGSGPYNEQFF. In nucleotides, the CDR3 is TGTGCCAGTAGTATCGGACTAGCGGGGGGGTCGGGTCCCTACAATGAGCAGTTCTTC.

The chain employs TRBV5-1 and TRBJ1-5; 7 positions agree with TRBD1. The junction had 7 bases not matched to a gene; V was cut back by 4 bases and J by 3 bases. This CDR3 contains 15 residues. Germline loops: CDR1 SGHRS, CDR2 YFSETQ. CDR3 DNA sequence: TGCGCCAGCAGCCCCCAGACAGGGACCAATCAGCCCCAGCATTTT. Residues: CASSPQTGTNQPQHF.

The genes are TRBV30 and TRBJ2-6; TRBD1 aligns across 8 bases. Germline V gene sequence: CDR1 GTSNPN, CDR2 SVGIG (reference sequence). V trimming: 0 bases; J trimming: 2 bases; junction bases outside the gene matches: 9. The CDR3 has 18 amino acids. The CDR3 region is CAWSVGAGGSTGANVLTF. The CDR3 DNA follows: TGTGCCTGGAGTGTGGGGGCAGGGGGCTCCACTGGGGCCAACGTCCTGACTTTC.

In DNA form, the CDR3 reads TGTGCCAGCAGCCCCACCCGGACAGGGTTGAACACTGAAGCTTTCTTT. It codes for CASSPTRTGLNTEAFF. V is TRBV6-6 and J is TRBJ1-1; 8 bases agree with TRBD1. The CDR3 is 16 residues long. J lost 0 bases, V lost 6 bases, and 9 bases had no gene match. CDR1 MNHNY and CDR2 SVGAGI come from the germline V gene (reference sequence).

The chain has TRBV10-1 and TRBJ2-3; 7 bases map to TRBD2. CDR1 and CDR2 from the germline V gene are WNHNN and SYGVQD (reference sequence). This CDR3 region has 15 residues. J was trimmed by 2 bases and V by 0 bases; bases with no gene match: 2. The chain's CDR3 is CASSESSGNTDTQYF. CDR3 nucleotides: TGCGCCAGCAGTGAGTCCAGCGGGAACACAGATACGCAGTATTTT.

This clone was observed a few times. The CDR3 sequence: CASSPGQPENTEAFF. The CDR3 nucleotides are TGTGCCAGCAGCCCGGGACAGCCCGAAAACACTGAAGCTTTCTTT. The genes are TRBV5-6 and TRBJ1-1; 7 nucleotides line up with TRBD1. There are 15 residues in the CDR3. Germline-derived CDR1 and CDR2 are SGHDT and YYEEEE. V lost 4 bases to trimming and J lost 2 bases; unmatched junction nucleotides: 8. The entire variable domain, with the rest obtained from reference TRBV5-6 and TRBJ1-1, is as follows: DAGVTQSPTHLIKTRGQQVTLRCSPKSGHDTVSWYQQALGQGPQFIFQYYEEEERQRGNFPDRFSGHQFPNYSSELNVNALLLGDSALYLCASSPGQPENTEAFFGQGTRLTVV.

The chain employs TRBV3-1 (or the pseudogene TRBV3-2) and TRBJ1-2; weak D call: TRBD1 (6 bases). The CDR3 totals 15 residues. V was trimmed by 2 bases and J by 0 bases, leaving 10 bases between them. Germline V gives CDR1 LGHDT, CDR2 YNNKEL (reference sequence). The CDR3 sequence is CASSQRGFPNYGYTF. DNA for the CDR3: TGTGCCAGCAGCCAAAGGGGGTTCCCTAACTATGGCTACACCTTC.